The source of this T cell receptor beta chain is a study of blood T cell repertoires in COVID-19. Study information: PBMCs, B-cell-depleted T cells, or T cells provided the cDNA or gDNA that made up the material.

The V end was cut by 5 bases, the J end by 4 bases, with 17 bases between. There are 15 residues in the CDR3. CDR1 is LGHDT, CDR2 YNNKEL, per germline (reference sequence). Authors' processing steps: Estimated nucleated cell counts came from reference gene primer amplification. Some clones are missing from TCRdb's copy, which holds only in-frame ones; the method was immunoSEQ multiplex PCR. The V and J calls and the clone size are those of that table, but D and trimming were determined from the DNA. Among roughly 160,000 clones listed, roughly 84% were seen once. The sample consisted of peripheral blood. The source is a man between 65 and 85 years old with active or convalescent COVID-19. The rearrangement joins TRBV3-1 (or the pseudogene TRBV3-2) to TRBJ1-1; TRBD1 is a possible D gene (5 bases). CDR3 amino acids: CASSAGQMGSTEAFF. The CDR3 nucleotides read TGTGCCAGCAGCGCCGGACAAATGGGGTCCACTGAAGCTTTCTTT.